The 18 T cell receptor beta chains listed next were all sequenced from one sample in a study of cytomegalovirus exposure and HLA in healthy donors. This table comes from immunoSEQ multiplex PCR, and its TCRdb copy is limited to in-frame clones, with some not included. The sample lists about 110,000 clones; more than 90% were seen once. The sample taken for sequencing was PBMCs. The receptors stem from a woman under 30 in good health and CMV-seronegative.

This clone has more than one count but fewer than ten. In nucleotides, the CDR3 is TGTGCCAGCGATCGAGGATTTTATGGCTACACCTTC. Translation: CASDRGFYGYTF. The genes are TRBV2 and TRBJ1-2, with D hard to call. V lost 8 bases and J lost 5, with 12 bases in between. The CDR3 loop spans 12 amino acids. From germline, CDR1 is SNHLY and CDR2 FYNNEI. The variable domain in full, with the rest retrieved from reference TRBV2 and TRBJ1-2, is EPEVTQTPSHQVTQMGQEVILRCVPISNHLYFYWYRQILGQKVEFLVSFYNNEISEKSEIFDDQFSVERPDGSNFTLKIRSTKLEDSAMYFCASDRGFYGYTFGSGTRLTVV.

The V and J genes are TRBV27 and TRBJ2-7; 11 bases fit TRBD1. This CDR3 is built from 15 residues. The germline gives CDR1 MNHEY, CDR2 SMNVEV (reference sequence). V shed 6 bases and J 3 bases; nucleotides not matched to a gene: 7. For the CDR3, the DNA is TGTGCCAGCAGGTCACCGGGACAGGGGGACTACGAGCAGTACTTC. Its protein product is CASRSPGQGDYEQYF.

This chain uses TRBV19 with TRBJ1-2; possibly TRBD1 for D (6 bases). The CDR3 is made up of 15 amino acids. Trimming pared 5 bases from V and 4 bases from J, leaving 17 bases between. Looked up from germline, CDR1 is LNHDA and CDR2 is SQIVND (reference sequence). The CDR3 sequence: CASSARDIGIYGYTF. The CDR3 DNA reads as TGTGCCAGTAGTGCCCGGGACATCGGAATCTATGGCTACACCTTC.

The V and J genes are TRBV5-4 and TRBJ1-1; no firm D call. V was clipped by 9 bases and J by 8 bases, with 14 bases between them. The V gene's germline CDR1 is SGHNT and CDR2 YYREEE (reference sequence). This CDR3 is built from 11 residues. CDR3 sequence reads: CATDLGGEAFF. The CDR3 DNA follows: TGTGCCACCGACCTCGGAGGGGAAGCTTTCTTT.

This clone came up once. This sequence joins TRBV6-1 and TRBJ1-1; no clear D. Deletions cut 2 bases from V and 5 bases from J, with 9 bases between. The CDR3 totals 13 residues. Looked up from germline, CDR1 is MNHNS and CDR2 is SASEGT. The CDR3 loop is CASSESVYTEAFF. In nucleotides, the CDR3 is TGTGCCAGCAGTGAAAGCGTCTATACTGAAGCTTTCTTT.

The chain uses TRBV7-2 and TRBJ2-1; 9 bases fit TRBD2. Germline V gene sequence: CDR1 SGHTA, CDR2 FQGNSA. With V trimmed by 1 base and J by 2 bases, 6 bases remained unmatched. The CDR3 extends over 17 amino acids. The CDR3 DNA reads as TGTGCCAGCAGCTTAGGACTAGCGGCGTTCCCCTACAATGAGCAGTTCTTC. This translates into CASSLGLAAFPYNEQFF.

The V gene is TRBV13, the J gene TRBJ2-3; 7 bases match TRBD2. Trimming removed 2 bases from V and 2 bases from J; junction bases left unmatched: 4. This CDR3 spans 15 amino acids. Germline lookup yields CDR1 PRHDT and CDR2 FYEKMQ (reference sequence). CDR3 nucleotides: TGTGCCAGCAGCTTAACTAGCGCTTTCACAGATACGCAGTATTTT. This translates into CASSLTSAFTDTQYF.

The J gene is TRBJ2-5, the V gene TRBV11-2; 10 nucleotides match TRBD2. V trimming: 0 bases; J trimming: 1 base; junction bases outside the gene matches: 5. The germline gives CDR1 SGHAT, CDR2 FQNNGV. The CDR3 length is 17 residues. The CDR3 sequence: CASSLDLERGGQETQYF. Written as DNA, the CDR3 is TGTGCCAGCAGCTTAGATCTGGAGCGGGGGGGCCAAGAGACCCAGTACTTC.

The chain links TRBV5-1 to TRBJ2-5; maybe TRBD2 (5 bases). V lost 0 bases, J lost 4 bases, and 10 bases lay in between. Germline values: CDR1 SGHRS, CDR2 YFSETQ. The CDR3 sequence is 14 residues long. CDR3 nucleotide sequence: TGCGCCAGCAGCTTGGGGTTAGCGCCAGAGACCCAGTACTTC. Translation gives CASSLGLAPETQYF.

The chain combines TRBV6-1 with TRBJ2-7; D is perhaps TRBD2 (5 bases). V was trimmed by 1 base and J by 7 bases, leaving 14 bases between them. Per germline, CDR1 MNHNS and CDR2 SASEGT. This CDR3 contains 14 residues. The CDR3 coding sequence is TGTGCCAGCAGTGAAGTCGCGGAGGTACGTGAGCAGTACTTC. Its translation: CASSEVAEVREQYF.

V and J are TRBV4-1 and TRBJ2-7, with a tentative D call TRBD2 (6 bases). Trimming removed 0 bases at V and 2 bases at J, with 14 bases between. Looked up from germline, CDR1 is MGHRA and CDR2 is YSYEKL. The CDR3 totals 16 residues. DNA of the CDR3: TGCGCCAGCAGCCAAGAGCCGGGGACTCGGGCCTACGAGCAGTACTTC. It codes for CASSQEPGTRAYEQYF.

The CDR3 DNA reads TGTGCCAGCAGTTTCCTGGGACAATACAATGAGCAGTTCTTC. Translated, it gives CASSFLGQYNEQFF. V and J are TRBV28 and TRBJ2-1; the D gene is possibly TRBD1 (6 bases). Germline CDR1 reads MDHEN; CDR2 reads SYDVKM. The CDR3 covers 14 residues. Trimming shortened V by 3 bases and J by 4 bases, and 10 bases separated the two germline ends.

The genes are TRBV18 and TRBJ2-3; TRBD2 matches 11 bases. Trimming at V came to 2 bases and at J to 0 bases, leaving 10 bases not matched to a gene. Looked up from germline, CDR1 is KGHSH and CDR2 is LQKENI. CDR3 length: 19 residues. DNA for the CDR3: TGTGCCAGCTCACCAGTGAAGACTAGCGGGGCGACTAGCACAGATACGCAGTATTTT. The encoded protein is CASSPVKTSGATSTDTQYF.

This chain joins TRBV28 and TRBJ1-2; 8 nucleotides agree with TRBD1. After removal of 10 bases from V and 4 bases from J, the junction contained 8 bases not matched to a gene. Germline V CDR1 and CDR2: MDHEN, SYDVKM. The CDR3 runs 13 residues. The CDR3 nucleotides read TGTGCCACCGATGAGACAGGGGTCTATGGCTACACCTTC. Translating gives CATDETGVYGYTF.

This chain links TRBV5-5 with TRBJ1-5; TRBD1 matches at 7 bases. Looked up from germline, CDR1 is SGHKS and CDR2 is YYEKEE (reference sequence). The CDR3 contains 15 residues. V was pared by 4 bases and J by 0 bases, with 4 bases of the junction left unmatched. This chain's CDR3 is CASSRGTVSNQPQHF. The CDR3 bases are TGTGCCAGCAGCCGTGGGACAGTTAGCAATCAGCCCCAGCATTTT.

The chain recombines TRBV7-6 with TRBJ2-7, with D tentatively TRBD2 (7 bases). The CDR3 is 14 residues long. The V gene's germline CDR1 is SGHVS and CDR2 FNYEAQ. Trimming took off 5 bases at V and 0 bases at J, with 11 bases between the two ends. The CDR3 protein is CASSPRGASYEQYF. CDR3 nucleotides: TGTGCCAGCAGCCCTCGGGGGGCCTCCTACGAGCAGTACTTC.

This clone was detected only a few times. The chain recombines TRBV10-3 with TRBJ2-4, with 8 bases lining up with TRBD1. This CDR3 contains 15 residues. The V and J ends lost 0 bases and 3 bases, in that order; junction bases with no gene match: 1. Germline loops: CDR1 ENHRY, CDR2 SYGVKD. CDR3: CAISESRGHKNIQYF. CDR3 DNA: TGTGCCATCAGTGAGTCCAGGGGGCACAAAAACATTCAGTACTTC.

The rearrangement joins TRBV6-8 to TRBJ2-5, with 13 bases matching TRBD2. CDR1 MNHGY and CDR2 SAAAGT come from the germline V gene. There are 17 residues in the CDR3. V lost 2 bases to trimming and J lost 0 bases; unmatched junction nucleotides: 3. The DNA of the CDR3 is TGTGCCAGCAGTTACACCGGGACTAGCGGGGACCAAGAGACCCAGTACTTC. Its translation is CASSYTGTSGDQETQYF.